Only one count was recorded for the clone carrying this T cell receptor (beta chain). The data were obtained in a study of blood T cell repertoires in COVID-19. The method was immunoSEQ multiplex PCR; TCRdb's version includes in-frame clones alone and lacks a portion of them. This sample yields tens of thousands of clones, of which 87% are seen a single time; less than 7% belongs to the top ten. Germline-derived CDR1 and CDR2 are SGHRS and YFSETQ. This CDR3 region has 14 residues. With 5 bases removed from V and 8 bases from J, the gap between germline ends came to 17 bases. The sample was peripheral blood. The TCR originated in a man aged 60 to 69 with active or convalescent COVID-19. The chain combines TRBV5-1 with TRBJ2-1, with D tentatively TRBD2 (5 bases). The CDR3 protein is CASRAPEAVDEQFF. CDR3 DNA: TGCGCCAGCAGGGCACCTGAAGCGGTGGATGAGCAGTTCTTC.